The clone carrying this T cell receptor beta chain was detected only a few times. As yet, its antigen is unknown. The CDR3 consists of 14 residues. Looked up from germline, CDR1 is SGHTA and CDR2 is FQGNSA. V was cut by 1 base and J by 4 bases, with 8 bases left in between. In making TCR cDNA, 5'RACE template switching added a universal primer site and UMIs to it. From the 5' RACE reads, TCRdb called clonotypes with MiXCR, one entry per CDR3 protein. The sample lists around 310,000 distinct CDR3 sequences, 8.5% to 9% seen once, with about a sixth in the top ten. The data were obtained in a study of T cells after yellow fever vaccination. The wider study: The authors prepared low-cell-number fractions using SMART-Seq v4 Ultra Low Input. Findings and caveats of the study: There was a possibility that FACS-sorted repertoires contained abundant clonotypes contaminating from the bulk population. Booster sampling recovered most clones from primary vaccination (approximately 97% CD4, roughly 86% CD8).

This sequence was found in a man younger than 30 who received the YFV17D yellow fever vaccine. The V call is TRBV7-2, the J call TRBJ1-3; D is uncertain. Here the sequenced sample was PBMCs, taken on the day of the first yellow fever vaccination. The CDR3 sequence: CASSLVGRGNTIYF. The CDR3 nucleotides read TGTGCCAGCAGCTTAGTGGGGAGAGGAAACACCATATATTTT.